This T cell receptor (beta chain) originates from a study of cytomegalovirus exposure and HLA in healthy donors. This clone occurred a few times. Primers for the PCR totalled 60 Vbeta and 13 Jbeta. Sequencing used immunoSEQ multiplex PCR; TCRdb keeps in-frame clones, though not all of them. The data show 110,000 to 150,000 clones, with around three quarters seen just once and roughly 0.87% held by the top ten. The CDR3 is made up of 14 amino acids. V gave up 6 bases and J gave up 5 bases, with 17 bases separating them. Germline loops: CDR1 LNHDA, CDR2 SQIVND (reference sequence). J is TRBJ2-7 and V is TRBV19; maybe TRBD1 (6 bases). This receptor was identified in a man aged 18 to 35 in good health and CMV-seronegative. The sequenced sample was PBMCs. CDR3: CASSHLHRVHEQYF. The CDR3 DNA is TGTGCCAGTAGCCACCTCCACAGGGTCCACGAGCAGTACTTC.